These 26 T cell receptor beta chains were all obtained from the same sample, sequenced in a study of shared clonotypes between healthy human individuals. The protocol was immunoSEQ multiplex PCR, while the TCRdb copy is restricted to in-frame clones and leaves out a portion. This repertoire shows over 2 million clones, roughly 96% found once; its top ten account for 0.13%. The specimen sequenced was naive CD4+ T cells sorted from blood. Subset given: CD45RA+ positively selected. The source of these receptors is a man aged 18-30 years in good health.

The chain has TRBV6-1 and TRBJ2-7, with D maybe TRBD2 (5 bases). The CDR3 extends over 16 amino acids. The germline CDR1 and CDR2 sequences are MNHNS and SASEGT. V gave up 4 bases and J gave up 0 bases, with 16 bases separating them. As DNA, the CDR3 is TGTGCCAGCAGTGGATGGCGGGTCGGAGCCTCCTACGAGCAGTACTTC. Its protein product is CASSGWRVGASYEQYF.

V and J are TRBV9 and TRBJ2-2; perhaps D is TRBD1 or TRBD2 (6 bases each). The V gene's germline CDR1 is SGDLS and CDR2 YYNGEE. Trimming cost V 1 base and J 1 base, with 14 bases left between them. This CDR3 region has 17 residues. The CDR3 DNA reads TGTGCCAGCAGCGTAACTTCGGGGGCCCTGAACACCGGGGAGCTGTTTTTT. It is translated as CASSVTSGALNTGELFF. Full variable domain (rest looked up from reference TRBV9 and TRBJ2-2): DSGVTQTPKHLITATGQRVTLRCSPRSGDLSVYWYQQSLDQGLQFLIQYYNGEERAKGNILERFSAQQFPDLHSELNLSSLELGDSALYFCASSVTSGALNTGELFFGEGSRLTVL.

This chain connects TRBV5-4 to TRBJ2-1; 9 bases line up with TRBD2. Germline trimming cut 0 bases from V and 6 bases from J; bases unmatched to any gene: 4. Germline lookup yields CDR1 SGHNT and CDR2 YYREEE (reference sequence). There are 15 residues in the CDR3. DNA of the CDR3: TGTGCCAGCAGCTTGGATAGCGGGAGAGTCAATGAGCAGTTCTTC. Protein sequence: CASSLDSGRVNEQFF.

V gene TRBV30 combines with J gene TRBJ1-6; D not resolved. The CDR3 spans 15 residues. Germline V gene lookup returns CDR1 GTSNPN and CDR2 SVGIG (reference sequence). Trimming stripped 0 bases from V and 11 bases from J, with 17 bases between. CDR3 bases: TGTGCCTGGAGTGTACCTGACAATCGAGACCCACCCCTCCACTTT. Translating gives CAWSVPDNRDPPLHF.

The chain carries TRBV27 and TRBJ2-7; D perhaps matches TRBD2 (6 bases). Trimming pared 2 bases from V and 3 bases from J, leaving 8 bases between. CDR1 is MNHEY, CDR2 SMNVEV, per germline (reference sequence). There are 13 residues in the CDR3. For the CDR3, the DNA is TGTGCCAGCAGTTTAAGGCGGGACTACGAGCAGTACTTC. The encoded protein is CASSLRRDYEQYF.

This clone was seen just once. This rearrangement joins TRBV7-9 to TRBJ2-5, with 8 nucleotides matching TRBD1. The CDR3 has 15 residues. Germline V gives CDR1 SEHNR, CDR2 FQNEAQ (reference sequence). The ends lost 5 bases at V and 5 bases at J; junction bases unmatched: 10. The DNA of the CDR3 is TGTGCCAGCAGCCAGAACAGGGGGGCAAAGGAGACCCAGTACTTC. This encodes CASSQNRGAKETQYF.

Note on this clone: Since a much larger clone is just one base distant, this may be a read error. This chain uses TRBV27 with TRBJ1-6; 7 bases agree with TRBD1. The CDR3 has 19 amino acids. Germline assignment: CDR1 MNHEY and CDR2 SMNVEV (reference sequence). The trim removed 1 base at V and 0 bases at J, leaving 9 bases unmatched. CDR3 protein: CASSLFRATGSSYNSPLHF. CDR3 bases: TGTGCCAGCAGTTTATTTAGGGCGACAGGGAGCTCCTATAATTCACCCCTCCACTTT.

CDR3 protein: CASSLAGVPGELFF. The CDR3 DNA follows: TGTGCCAGCAGTCTAGCGGGAGTTCCCGGGGAGCTGTTTTTT. The chain employs TRBV6-6 and TRBJ2-2; 10 nucleotides match TRBD2. The CDR3 consists of 14 residues. V shed 5 bases and J 6 bases; nucleotides not matched to a gene: 3. CDR1 is MNHNY, CDR2 SVGAGI, per germline (reference sequence).

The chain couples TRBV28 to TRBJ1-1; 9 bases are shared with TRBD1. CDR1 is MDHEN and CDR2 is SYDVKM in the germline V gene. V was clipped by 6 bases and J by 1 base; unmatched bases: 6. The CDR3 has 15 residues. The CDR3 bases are TGTGCCAGCAGACCTCCGGGACAGGGGAACACTGAAGCTTTCTTT. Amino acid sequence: CASRPPGQGNTEAFF.

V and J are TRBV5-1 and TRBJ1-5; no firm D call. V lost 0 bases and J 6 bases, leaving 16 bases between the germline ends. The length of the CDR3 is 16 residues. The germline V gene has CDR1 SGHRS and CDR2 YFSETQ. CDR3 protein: CASSLDSPGVGQPQHF. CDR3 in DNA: TGCGCCAGCAGCTTGGACTCTCCCGGGGTCGGTCAGCCCCAGCATTTT.

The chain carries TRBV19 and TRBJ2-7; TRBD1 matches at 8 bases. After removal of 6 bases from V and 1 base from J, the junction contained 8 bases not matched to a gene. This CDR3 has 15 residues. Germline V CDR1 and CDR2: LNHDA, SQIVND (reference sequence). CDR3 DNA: TGTGCCAGTAGCCAAGTACAGGGGGGTTCCTACGAGCAGTACTTC. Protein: CASSQVQGGSYEQYF.

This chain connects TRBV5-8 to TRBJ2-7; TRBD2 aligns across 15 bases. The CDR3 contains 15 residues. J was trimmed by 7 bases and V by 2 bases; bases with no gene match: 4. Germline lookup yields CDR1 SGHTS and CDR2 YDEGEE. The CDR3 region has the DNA TGTGCCAGCAGCTTCGGACTAGCGGGAGGGCCTGAGCAGTACTTC. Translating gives CASSFGLAGGPEQYF.

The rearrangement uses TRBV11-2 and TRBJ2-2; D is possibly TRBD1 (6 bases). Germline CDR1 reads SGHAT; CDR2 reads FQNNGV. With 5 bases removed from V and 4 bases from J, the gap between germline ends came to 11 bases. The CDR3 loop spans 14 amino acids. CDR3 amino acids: CASSQIQGTGELFF. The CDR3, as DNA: TGTGCCAGCAGCCAGATACAGGGCACCGGGGAGCTGTTTTTT. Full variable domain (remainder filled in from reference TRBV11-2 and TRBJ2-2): EAGVAQSPRYKIIEKRQSVAFWCNPISGHATLYWYQQILGQGPKLLIQFQNNGVVDDSQLPKDRFSAERLKGVDSTLKIQPAKLEDSAVYLCASSQIQGTGELFFGEGSRLTVL.

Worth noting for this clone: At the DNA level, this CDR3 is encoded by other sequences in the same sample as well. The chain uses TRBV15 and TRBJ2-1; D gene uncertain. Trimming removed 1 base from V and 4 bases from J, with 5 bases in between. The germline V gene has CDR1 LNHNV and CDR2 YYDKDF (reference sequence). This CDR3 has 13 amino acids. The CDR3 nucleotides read TGTGCCACCAGCAGAGGCTATTACAATGAGCAGTTCTTC. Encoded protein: CATSRGYYNEQFF.

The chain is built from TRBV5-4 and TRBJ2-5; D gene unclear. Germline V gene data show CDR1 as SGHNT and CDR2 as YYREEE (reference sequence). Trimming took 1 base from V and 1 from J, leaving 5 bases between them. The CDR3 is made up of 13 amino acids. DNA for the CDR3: TGTGCCAGCAGCTTGCGGTCCCAAGAGACCCAGTACTTC. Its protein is CASSLRSQETQYF. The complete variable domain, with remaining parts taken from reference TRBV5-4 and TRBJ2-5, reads ETGVTQSPTHLIKTRGQQVTLRCSSQSGHNTVSWYQQALGQGPQFIFQYYREEENGRGNFPPRFSGLQFPNYSSELNVNALELDDSALYLCASSLRSQETQYFGPGTRLLVL.

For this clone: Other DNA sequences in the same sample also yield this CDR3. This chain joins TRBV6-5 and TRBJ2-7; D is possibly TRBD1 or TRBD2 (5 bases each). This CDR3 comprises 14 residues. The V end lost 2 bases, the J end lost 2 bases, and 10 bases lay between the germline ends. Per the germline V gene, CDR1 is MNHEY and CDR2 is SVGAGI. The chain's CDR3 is CASSYRTGPYEQYF. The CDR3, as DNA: TGTGCCAGCAGTTACCGGACGGGACCCTACGAGCAGTACTTC.

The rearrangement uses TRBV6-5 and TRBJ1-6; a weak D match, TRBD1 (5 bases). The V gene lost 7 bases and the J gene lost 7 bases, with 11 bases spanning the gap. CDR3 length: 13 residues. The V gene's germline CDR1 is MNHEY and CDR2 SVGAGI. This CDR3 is CASTKGANSPLHF. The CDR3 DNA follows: TGTGCCAGCACTAAAGGGGCCAATTCACCCCTCCACTTT.

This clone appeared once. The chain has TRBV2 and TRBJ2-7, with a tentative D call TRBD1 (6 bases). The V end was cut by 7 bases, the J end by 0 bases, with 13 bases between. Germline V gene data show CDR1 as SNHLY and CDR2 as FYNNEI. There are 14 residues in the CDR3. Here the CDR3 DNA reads TGTGCCAGCATTCAGGGGCCCACCTCCTACGAGCAGTACTTC. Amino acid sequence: CASIQGPTSYEQYF.

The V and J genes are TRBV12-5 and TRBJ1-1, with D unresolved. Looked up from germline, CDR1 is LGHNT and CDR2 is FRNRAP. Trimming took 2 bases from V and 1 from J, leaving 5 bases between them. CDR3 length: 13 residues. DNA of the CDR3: TGTGCTAGTGGTTTGTTACAGAACACTGAAGCTTTCTTT. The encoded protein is CASGLLQNTEAFF.

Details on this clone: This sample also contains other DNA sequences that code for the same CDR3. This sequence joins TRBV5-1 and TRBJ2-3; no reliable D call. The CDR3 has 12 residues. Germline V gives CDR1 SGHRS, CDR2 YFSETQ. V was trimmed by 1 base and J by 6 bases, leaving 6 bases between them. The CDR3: CASSLNWDTQYF. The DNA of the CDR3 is TGCGCCAGCAGCTTGAACTGGGATACGCAGTATTTT.

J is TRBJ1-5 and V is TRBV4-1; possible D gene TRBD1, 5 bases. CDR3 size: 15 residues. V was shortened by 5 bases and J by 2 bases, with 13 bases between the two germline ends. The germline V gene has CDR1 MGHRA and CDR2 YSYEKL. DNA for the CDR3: TGCGCCAGCAGCTCCCAAGGGGCAGGCAATCAGCCCCAGCATTTT. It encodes CASSSQGAGNQPQHF.

This CDR3 is CASSLALNKGDTQYF. DNA of the CDR3: TGTGCCAGCAGCTTAGCGCTAAATAAGGGAGATACGCAGTATTTT. The chain links TRBV7-2 to TRBJ2-3; D not certain. The germline gives CDR1 SGHTA, CDR2 FQGNSA. CDR3 length: 15 amino acids. Trimming left V 0 bases short and J 5 bases short, with 12 bases between.

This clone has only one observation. Here the CDR3 DNA reads TGTGCCAGTAGGCCTCGAGGTCGGGGGACCCCCACAGATACGCAGTATTTT. Encoded protein: CASRPRGRGTPTDTQYF. V and J are TRBV19 and TRBJ2-3, with D possibly TRBD2 on 6 matching bases. The V and J ends lost 6 bases and 2 bases respectively, with 21 bases between them. Germline lookup yields CDR1 LNHDA and CDR2 SQIVND (reference sequence). This CDR3 contains 17 residues.

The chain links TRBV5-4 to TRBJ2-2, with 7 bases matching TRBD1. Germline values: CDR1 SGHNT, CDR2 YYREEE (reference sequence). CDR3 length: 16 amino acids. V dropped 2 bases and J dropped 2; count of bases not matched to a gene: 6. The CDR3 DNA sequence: TGTGCCAGCAGCTTCGCCGGGACAGCCAACACCGGGGAGCTGTTTTTT. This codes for CASSFAGTANTGELFF.

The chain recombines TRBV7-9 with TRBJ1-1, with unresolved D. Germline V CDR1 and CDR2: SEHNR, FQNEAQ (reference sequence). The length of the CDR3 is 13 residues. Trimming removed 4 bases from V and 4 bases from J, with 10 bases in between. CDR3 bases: TGTGCCAGCAGCTCAAACAGTGCCACTGAAGCTTTCTTT. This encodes CASSSNSATEAFF.

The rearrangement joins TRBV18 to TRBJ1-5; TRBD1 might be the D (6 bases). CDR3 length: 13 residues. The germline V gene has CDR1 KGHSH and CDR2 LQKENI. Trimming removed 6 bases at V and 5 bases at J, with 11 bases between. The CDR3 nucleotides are TGTGCCAGCTCTTCAGGGGTATATCAGCCCCAGCATTTT. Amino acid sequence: CASSSGVYQPQHF.